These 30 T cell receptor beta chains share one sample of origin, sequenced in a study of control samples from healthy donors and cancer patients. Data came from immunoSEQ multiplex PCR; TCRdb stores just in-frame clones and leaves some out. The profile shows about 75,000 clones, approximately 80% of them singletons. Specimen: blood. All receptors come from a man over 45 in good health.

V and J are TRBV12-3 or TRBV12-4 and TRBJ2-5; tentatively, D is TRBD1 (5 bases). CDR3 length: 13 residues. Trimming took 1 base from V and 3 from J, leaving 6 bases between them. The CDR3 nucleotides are TGTGCCAGCAGTTTAGGACAGAAAGAGACCCAGTACTTC. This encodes CASSLGQKETQYF.

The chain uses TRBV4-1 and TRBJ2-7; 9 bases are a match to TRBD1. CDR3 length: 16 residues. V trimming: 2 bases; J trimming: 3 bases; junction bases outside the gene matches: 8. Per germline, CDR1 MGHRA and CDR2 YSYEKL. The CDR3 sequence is CASSQPGQGFIYEQYF. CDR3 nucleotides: TGCGCCAGCAGCCAACCGGGACAGGGATTTATCTACGAGCAGTACTTC.

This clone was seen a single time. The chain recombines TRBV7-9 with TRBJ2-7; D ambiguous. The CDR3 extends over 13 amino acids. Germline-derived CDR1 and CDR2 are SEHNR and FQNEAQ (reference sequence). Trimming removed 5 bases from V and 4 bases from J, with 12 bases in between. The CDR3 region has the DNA TGTGCCAGCAGCCCAAGTATGGGTTACGAGCAGTACTTC. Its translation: CASSPSMGYEQYF.

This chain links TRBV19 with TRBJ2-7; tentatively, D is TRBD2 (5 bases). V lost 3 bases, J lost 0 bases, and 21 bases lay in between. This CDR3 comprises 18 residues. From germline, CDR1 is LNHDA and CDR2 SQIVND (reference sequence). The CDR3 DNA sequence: TGTGCCAGTAGTATGTCGTCGGGCGGGCTCTCTTTCTCCTACGAGCAGTACTTC. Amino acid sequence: CASSMSSGGLSFSYEQYF. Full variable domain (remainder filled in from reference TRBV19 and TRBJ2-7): DGGITQSPKYLFRKEGQNVTLSCEQNLNHDAMYWYRQDPGQGLRLIYYSQIVNDFQKGDIAEGYSVSREKKESFPLTVTSAQKNPTAFYLCASSMSSGGLSFSYEQYFGPGTRLTVT.

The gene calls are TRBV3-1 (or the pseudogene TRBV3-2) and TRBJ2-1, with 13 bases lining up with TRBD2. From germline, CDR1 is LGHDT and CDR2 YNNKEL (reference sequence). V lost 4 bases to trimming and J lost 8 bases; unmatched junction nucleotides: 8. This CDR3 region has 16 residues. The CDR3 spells CASSPGLAGAGDEQFF. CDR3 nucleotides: TGTGCCAGCAGCCCTGGACTAGCGGGAGCCGGGGATGAGCAGTTCTTC.

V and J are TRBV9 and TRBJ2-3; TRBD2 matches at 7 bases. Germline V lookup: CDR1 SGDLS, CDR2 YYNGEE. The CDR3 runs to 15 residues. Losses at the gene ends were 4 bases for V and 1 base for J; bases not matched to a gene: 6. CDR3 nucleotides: TGTGCCAGCAGCCTACGGGGGGTTGGCACAGATACGCAGTATTTT. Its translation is CASSLRGVGTDTQYF.

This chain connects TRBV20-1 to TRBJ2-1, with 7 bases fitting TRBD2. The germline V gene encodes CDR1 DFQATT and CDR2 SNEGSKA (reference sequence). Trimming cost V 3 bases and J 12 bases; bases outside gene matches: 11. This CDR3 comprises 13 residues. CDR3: CSASTGTNDAQFF. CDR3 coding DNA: TGCAGTGCTAGTACCGGGACTAACGACGCGCAGTTCTTC.

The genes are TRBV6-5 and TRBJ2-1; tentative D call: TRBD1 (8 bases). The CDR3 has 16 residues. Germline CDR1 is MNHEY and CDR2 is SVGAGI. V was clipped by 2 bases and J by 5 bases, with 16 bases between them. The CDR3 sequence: CASSYHGQGGNNEQFF. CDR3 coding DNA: TGTGCCAGCAGTTACCACGGACAGGGAGGGAACAATGAGCAGTTCTTC.

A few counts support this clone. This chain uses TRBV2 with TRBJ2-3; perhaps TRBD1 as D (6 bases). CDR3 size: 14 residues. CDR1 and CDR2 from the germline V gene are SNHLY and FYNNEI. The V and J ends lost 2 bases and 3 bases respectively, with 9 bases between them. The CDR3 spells CASSEQGLTDTQYF. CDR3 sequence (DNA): TGTGCCAGCAGTGAACAGGGGCTAACAGATACGCAGTATTTT.

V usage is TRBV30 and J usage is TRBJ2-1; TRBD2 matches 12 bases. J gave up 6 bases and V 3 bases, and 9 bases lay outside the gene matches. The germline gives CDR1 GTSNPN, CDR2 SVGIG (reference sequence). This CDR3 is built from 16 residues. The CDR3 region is CAWRAPLAGGRNEQFF. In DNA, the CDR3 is TGTGCCTGGAGAGCCCCCCTAGCGGGAGGGCGCAATGAGCAGTTCTTC.

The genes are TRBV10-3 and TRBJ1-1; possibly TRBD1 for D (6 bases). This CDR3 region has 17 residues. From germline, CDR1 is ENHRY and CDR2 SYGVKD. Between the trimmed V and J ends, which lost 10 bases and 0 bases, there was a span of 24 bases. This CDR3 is CATQMHGGSQMNTEAFF. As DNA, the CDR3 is TGTGCCACCCAAATGCATGGGGGCAGCCAAATGAACACTGAAGCTTTCTTT.

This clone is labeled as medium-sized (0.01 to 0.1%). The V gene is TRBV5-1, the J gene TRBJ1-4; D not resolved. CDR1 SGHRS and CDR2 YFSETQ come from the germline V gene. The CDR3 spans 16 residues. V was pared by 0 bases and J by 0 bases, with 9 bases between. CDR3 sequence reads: CASSLARYSTNEKLFF. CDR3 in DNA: TGCGCCAGCAGCTTGGCTCGGTACTCAACTAATGAAAAACTGTTTTTT.

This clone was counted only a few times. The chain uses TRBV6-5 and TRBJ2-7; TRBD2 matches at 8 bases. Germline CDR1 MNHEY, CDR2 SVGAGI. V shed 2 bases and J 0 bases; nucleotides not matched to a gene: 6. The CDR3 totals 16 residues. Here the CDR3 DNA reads TGTGCCAGCAGTTACGGGGTTAGCGGGACCTCCTACGAGCAGTACTTC. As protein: CASSYGVSGTSYEQYF.

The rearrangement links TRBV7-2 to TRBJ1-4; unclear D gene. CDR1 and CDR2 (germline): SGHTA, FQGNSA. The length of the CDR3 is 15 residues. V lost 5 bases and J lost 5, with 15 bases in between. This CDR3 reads CASSPTSLDNEKLFF. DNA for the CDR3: TGTGCCAGCAGCCCGACCTCATTAGACAATGAAAAACTGTTTTTT.

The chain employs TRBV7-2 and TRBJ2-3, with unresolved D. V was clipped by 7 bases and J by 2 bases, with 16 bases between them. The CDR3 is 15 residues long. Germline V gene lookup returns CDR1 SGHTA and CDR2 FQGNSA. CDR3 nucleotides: TGTGCCAGCAAACCTCCGGCCCCGGACACAGATACGCAGTATTTT. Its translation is CASKPPAPDTDTQYF. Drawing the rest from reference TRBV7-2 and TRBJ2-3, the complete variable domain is GAGVSQSPSNKVTEKGKDVELRCDPISGHTALYWYRQSLGQGLEFLIYFQGNSAPDKSGLPSDRFSAERTGGSVSTLTIQRTQQEDSAVYLCASKPPAPDTDTQYFGPGTRLTVL.

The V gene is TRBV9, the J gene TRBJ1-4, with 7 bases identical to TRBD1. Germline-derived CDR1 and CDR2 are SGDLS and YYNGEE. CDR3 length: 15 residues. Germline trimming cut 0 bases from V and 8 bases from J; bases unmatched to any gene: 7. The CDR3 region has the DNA TGTGCCAGCAGCGTAGCAGGGGGAGTGGTGGAAAAACTGTTTTTT. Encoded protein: CASSVAGGVVEKLFF. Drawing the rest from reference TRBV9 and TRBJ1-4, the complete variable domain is DSGVTQTPKHLITATGQRVTLRCSPRSGDLSVYWYQQSLDQGLQFLIQYYNGEERAKGNILERFSAQQFPDLHSELNLSSLELGDSALYFCASSVAGGVVEKLFFGSGTQLSVL.

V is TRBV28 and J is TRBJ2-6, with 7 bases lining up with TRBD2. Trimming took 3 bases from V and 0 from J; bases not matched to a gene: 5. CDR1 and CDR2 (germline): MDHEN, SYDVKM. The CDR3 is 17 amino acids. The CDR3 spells CASSFWVAGSGANVLTF. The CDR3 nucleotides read TGTGCCAGCAGTTTCTGGGTAGCGGGCTCTGGGGCCAACGTCCTGACTTTC.

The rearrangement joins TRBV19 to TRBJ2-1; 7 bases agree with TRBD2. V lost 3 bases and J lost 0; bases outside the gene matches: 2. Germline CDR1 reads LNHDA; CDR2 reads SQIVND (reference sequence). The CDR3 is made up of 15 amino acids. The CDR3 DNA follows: TGTGCCAGTAGTATTGGGGGGGTCTCCTACAATGAGCAGTTCTTC. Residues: CASSIGGVSYNEQFF. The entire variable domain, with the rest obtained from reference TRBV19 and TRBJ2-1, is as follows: DGGITQSPKYLFRKEGQNVTLSCEQNLNHDAMYWYRQDPGQGLRLIYYSQIVNDFQKGDIAEGYSVSREKKESFPLTVTSAQKNPTAFYLCASSIGGVSYNEQFFGPGTRLTVL.

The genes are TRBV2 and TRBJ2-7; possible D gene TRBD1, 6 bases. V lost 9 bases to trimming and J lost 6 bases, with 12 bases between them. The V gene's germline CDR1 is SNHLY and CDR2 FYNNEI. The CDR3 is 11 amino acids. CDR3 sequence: CARTQGSEQYF. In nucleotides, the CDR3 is TGTGCCAGGACACAGGGAAGCGAGCAGTACTTC.

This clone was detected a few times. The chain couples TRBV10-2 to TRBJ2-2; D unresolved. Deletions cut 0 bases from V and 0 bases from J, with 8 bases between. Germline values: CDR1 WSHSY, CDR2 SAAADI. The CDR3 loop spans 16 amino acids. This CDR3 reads CASSESNPPNTGELFF. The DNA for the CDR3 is TGCGCCAGCAGTGAGTCGAATCCCCCGAACACCGGGGAGCTGTTTTTT.

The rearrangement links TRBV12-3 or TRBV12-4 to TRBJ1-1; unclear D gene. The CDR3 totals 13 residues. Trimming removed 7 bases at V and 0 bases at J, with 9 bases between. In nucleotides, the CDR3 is TGTGCCAGCAAGGAGGGCGTGAACACTGAAGCTTTCTTT. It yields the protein CASKEGVNTEAFF.

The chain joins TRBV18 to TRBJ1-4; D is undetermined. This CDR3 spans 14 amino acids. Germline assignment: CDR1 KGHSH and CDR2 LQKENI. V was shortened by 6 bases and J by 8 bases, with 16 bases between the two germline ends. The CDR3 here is CASSPTAYIEKLFF. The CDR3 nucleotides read TGTGCCAGCTCCCCGACGGCTTACATCGAAAAACTGTTTTTT.

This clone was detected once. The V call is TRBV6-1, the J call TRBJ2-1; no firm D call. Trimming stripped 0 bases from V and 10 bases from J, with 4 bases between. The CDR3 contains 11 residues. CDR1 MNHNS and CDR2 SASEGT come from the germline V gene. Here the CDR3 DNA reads TGTGCCAGCAGTGAAGCGCAGGAGCAGTTCTTC. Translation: CASSEAQEQFF.

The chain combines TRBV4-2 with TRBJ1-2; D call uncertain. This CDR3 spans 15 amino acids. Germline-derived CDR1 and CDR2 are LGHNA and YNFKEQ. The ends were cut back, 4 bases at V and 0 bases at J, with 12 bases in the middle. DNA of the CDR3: TGTGCCAGCAGCCGAAATGGAGGAACTAACTATGGCTACACCTTC. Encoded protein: CASSRNGGTNYGYTF.

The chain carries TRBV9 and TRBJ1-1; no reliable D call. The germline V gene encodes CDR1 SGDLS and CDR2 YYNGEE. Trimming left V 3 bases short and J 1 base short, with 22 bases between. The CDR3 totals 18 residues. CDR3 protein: CASSAGILKIKRNTEAFF. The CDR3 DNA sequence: TGTGCCAGCAGCGCGGGGATTCTCAAAATCAAGAGGAACACTGAAGCTTTCTTT.

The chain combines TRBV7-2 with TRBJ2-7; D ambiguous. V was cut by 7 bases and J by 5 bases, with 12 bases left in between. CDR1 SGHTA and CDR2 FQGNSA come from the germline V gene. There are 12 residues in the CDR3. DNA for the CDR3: TGTGCCAGCATCAACGTTGCCCACGAGCAGTACTTC. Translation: CASINVAHEQYF.

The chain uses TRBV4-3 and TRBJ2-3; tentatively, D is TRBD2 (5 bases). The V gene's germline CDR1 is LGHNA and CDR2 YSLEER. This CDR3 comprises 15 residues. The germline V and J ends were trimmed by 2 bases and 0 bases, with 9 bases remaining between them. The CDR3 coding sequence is TGCGCCAGCAGCCAATCCCGGGATAGCACAGATACGCAGTATTTT. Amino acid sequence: CASSQSRDSTDTQYF.

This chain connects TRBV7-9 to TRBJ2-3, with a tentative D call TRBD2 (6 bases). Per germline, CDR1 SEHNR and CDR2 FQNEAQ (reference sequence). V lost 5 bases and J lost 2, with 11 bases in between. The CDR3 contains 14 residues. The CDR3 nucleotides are TGTGCCAGCAGCAGCGGGTTCAACACAGATACGCAGTATTTT. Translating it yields CASSSGFNTDTQYF.

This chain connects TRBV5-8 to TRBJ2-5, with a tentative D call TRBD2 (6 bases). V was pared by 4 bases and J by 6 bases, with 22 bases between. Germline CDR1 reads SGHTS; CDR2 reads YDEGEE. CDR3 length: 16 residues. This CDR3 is CASSPTQATRIKTQYF. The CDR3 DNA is TGTGCCAGCAGCCCGACACAGGCGACTAGGATTAAGACCCAGTACTTC.

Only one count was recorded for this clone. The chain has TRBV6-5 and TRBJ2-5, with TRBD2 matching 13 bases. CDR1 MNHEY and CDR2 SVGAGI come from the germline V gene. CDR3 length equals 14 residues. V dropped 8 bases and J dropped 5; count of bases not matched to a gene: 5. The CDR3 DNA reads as TGTGCCAGCGGACTAGCGGGAGTGAGGGAGACCCAGTACTTC. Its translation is CASGLAGVRETQYF.